These T cell receptor beta chains were read from a single sample in a study of T cells after yellow fever vaccination. TCRdb fed the 5' RACE reads into MiXCR, producing one record per CDR3 protein. The table lists approximately 580,000 distinct CDR3 sequences, roughly a sixth of them singletons. The source material was PBMCs, sampled roughly 5 days after the first yellow fever vaccination. The source is a man between 18 and 29 years old who received the YFV17D yellow fever vaccine. CDR3s include the opening cysteine and the closing phenylalanine or tryptophan. A D gene is named only where the DNA matches it firmly. Clone sizes are given selectively: once, few, many, or a class where the clone is expanded.

clone size	D gene	CDR3 length	V gene	J gene	CDR3 DNA	CDR3 protein
few	-	14	TRBV7-3	TRBJ2-1	TGTGCCAGCAGCTTTATCGGGGGGCGAGATGAGCAGTTCTTC	CASSFIGGRDEQFF
-	-	14	TRBV20-1	TRBJ1-2	TGCAGTGCTAGACCGCGGGACACGTACTATGGCTACACCTTC	CSARPRDTYYGYTF
-	-	12	TRBV4-1	TRBJ1-3	TGCGCCAGCAGCCAGCACAGCAACACCATATATTTT	CASSQHSNTIYF
few	TRBD2	16	TRBV29-1	TRBJ2-3	TGCAGCGTTGAGGCGGCTAGCGGGGACCCAACAGATACGCAGTATTTT	CSVEAASGDPTDTQYF
-	TRBD1	16	TRBV10-3	TRBJ2-2	TGTGCCATCAGTGGAGACAGGGGGCCGCACACCGGGGAGCTGTTTTTT	CAISGDRGPHTGELFF
many	-	14	TRBV5-1	TRBJ2-2	TGCGCCAGCAGCAACCCCGCGAACACCGGGGAGCTGTTTTTT	CASSNPANTGELFF
few	-	13	TRBV20-1	TRBJ2-5	TGCAGTGCTAGCGGGGGCGACCAAGAGACCCAGTACTTC	CSASGGDQETQYF
-	-	12	TRBV6-1	TRBJ2-2	TGTGCCAGCAGGTCAGATGGCGGGGAGCTGTTTTTT	CASRSDGGELFF
-	-	15	TRBV6-1	TRBJ2-1	TGTGCCAGCAGGCCCGGGACTCCGATCAGGTCATTGCAGTTCTTC	CASRPGTPIRSLQFF
few	-	15	TRBV5-1	TRBJ2-3	TGCGCCAGCAGCTTAGTCATCGGTAGCACAGATACGCAGTATTTT	CASSLVIGSTDTQYF